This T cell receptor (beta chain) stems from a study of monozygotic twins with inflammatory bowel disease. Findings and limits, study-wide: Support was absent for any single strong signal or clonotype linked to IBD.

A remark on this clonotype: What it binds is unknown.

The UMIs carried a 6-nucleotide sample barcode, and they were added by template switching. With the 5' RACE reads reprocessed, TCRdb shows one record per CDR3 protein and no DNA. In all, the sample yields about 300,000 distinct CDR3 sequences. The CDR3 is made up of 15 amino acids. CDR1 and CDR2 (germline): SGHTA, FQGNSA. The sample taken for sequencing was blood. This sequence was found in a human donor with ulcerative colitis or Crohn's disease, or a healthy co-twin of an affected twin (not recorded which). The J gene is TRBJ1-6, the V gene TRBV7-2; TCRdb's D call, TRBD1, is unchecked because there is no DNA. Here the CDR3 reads CASRTTGTVNSPLHF.